This T cell receptor beta chain was sequenced for a study of OX40 agonist ivuxolimab in advanced cancers. Germline-derived CDR1 and CDR2 are MGHRA and YSYEKL. Trimming removed 0 bases from V and 6 bases from J, with 8 bases in between. The CDR3 contains 13 residues. Clones were read by immunoSEQ multiplex PCR, and TCRdb kept only the in-frame ones, dropping some. Among about 69,000 clones listed, roughly 87% were seen once. Source: CD4+ or CD8+ T cells sorted from blood, taken in a trial of the OX40 agonist ivuxolimab. The receptor's source is an adult with an advanced solid tumor such as melanoma, head and neck, liver or kidney cancer. V is TRBV4-1 and J is TRBJ1-2; possible D gene TRBD1, 5 bases. CDR3 bases: TGCGCCAGCAGCCAAGATGTGGACAATGGCTACACCTTC. It translates to CASSQDVDNGYTF.